The 21 T cell receptor beta chains listed next were all sequenced from one sample in a study of patients and donors after allogeneic stem cell transplantation. In TCRdb, the RT-PCR reads were re-called with MiXCR into one record per CDR3 protein. Of roughly 150,000 distinct CDR3 sequences in the sample, approximately 24% were seen once. The sequenced sample was blood, either unsorted or a sorted T cell fraction (not recorded which). These receptors were taken from a human donor who was either an allogeneic HSCT recipient or a stem cell or donor lymphocyte infusion donor (not recorded which). It is not recorded whose cells these are; they may come from a transplant donor.

The V call is TRBV7-9, the J call TRBJ1-5; D remains unclear. The CDR3 is 16 amino acids. Germline values: CDR1 SEHNR, CDR2 FQNEAQ (reference sequence). The ends were cut back, 1 base at V and 2 bases at J, with 12 bases in the middle. The CDR3 nucleotides read TGTGCCAGCAGCTTAGATCGGTGGCGGCGCAATCAGCCCCAGCATTTT. This encodes CASSLDRWRRNQPQHF.

This clonotype was counted only a few times. DNA for the CDR3: TGTGCCAGCAGTTACGAGCAGTATGGCTACACCTTC. This sequence encodes CASSYEQYGYTF. The V call is TRBV6-6, the J call TRBJ1-2; D gene unclear. Germline lookup yields CDR1 MNHNY and CDR2 SVGAGI (reference sequence). The V and J ends lost 2 bases and 5 bases respectively, with 6 bases between them. The CDR3 is made up of 12 amino acids.

This clonotype occurred a few times. The rearrangement links TRBV7-2 to TRBJ1-2, with D hard to call. This CDR3 region has 12 residues. V was trimmed by 6 bases and J by 2 bases, leaving 7 bases between them. The germline V gene encodes CDR1 SGHTA and CDR2 FQGNSA. The CDR3 is CASRTNNYGYTF. In DNA form, the CDR3 reads TGTGCCAGCAGAACAAACAACTATGGCTACACCTTC. The complete variable domain, with remaining parts taken from reference TRBV7-2 and TRBJ1-2, reads GAGVSQSPSNKVTEKGKDVELRCDPISGHTALYWYRQSLGQGLEFLIYFQGNSAPDKSGLPSDRFSAERTGGSVSTLTIQRTQQEDSAVYLCASRTNNYGYTFGSGTRLTVV.

This chain's CDR3 is CASSQDAAGPALSTDTQYF. The CDR3 coding sequence is TGTGCCAGCAGCCAAGACGCAGCGGGCCCCGCCCTCAGCACAGATACGCAGTATTTT. J is TRBJ2-3 and V is TRBV3-1; D possibly corresponds to TRBD2 (6 bases). This CDR3 region has 19 residues. Germline CDR1 reads LGHDT; CDR2 reads YNNKEL (reference sequence). V gave up 0 bases and J gave up 0 bases, with 19 bases separating them.

This clonotype came up a few times. V and J are TRBV5-1 and TRBJ2-1, with 7 bases matching TRBD2. V shed 0 bases, J shed 0 bases, and the junction held 3 bases outside the gene matches. The germline V gene encodes CDR1 SGHRS and CDR2 YFSETQ. The CDR3 sequence is 16 residues long. The CDR3 loop is CASSLERGSSYNEQFF. The CDR3 bases are TGCGCCAGCAGCTTGGAGCGGGGAAGCTCCTACAATGAGCAGTTCTTC.

Only a few counts were recorded for this clonotype. The V gene is TRBV20-1, the J gene TRBJ2-1; 13 nucleotides align to TRBD2. Germline assignment: CDR1 DFQATT and CDR2 SNEGSKA (reference sequence). J was trimmed by 3 bases and V by 0 bases; bases with no gene match: 2. This CDR3 spans 16 amino acids. The CDR3 here is CSARDGLAGVYNEQFF. CDR3 bases: TGCAGTGCTAGAGATGGACTAGCGGGAGTCTACAATGAGCAGTTCTTC.

This clonotype has more than one count but fewer than ten. The junction departs from germline at one end; a sequencing error may be responsible. The chain uses TRBV14 and TRBJ1-5; no clear D. The CDR3 runs to 14 residues. Germline V CDR1 and CDR2: SGHDN, FVKESK. CDR3 residues: CASSHRGGKQPQHF. In DNA, the CDR3 is TGTGCCAGCAGCCATCGGGGAGGCAAGCAGCCCCAGCATTTT.

The V and J genes are TRBV12-3 or TRBV12-4 and TRBJ1-2; D is ambiguous. V was shortened by 4 bases and J by 5 bases, with 8 bases between the two germline ends. This CDR3 comprises 12 residues. The CDR3 sequence: CASSSVRYGYTF. DNA for the CDR3: TGTGCCAGCAGTTCCGTTAGATATGGCTACACCTTC.

The J gene is TRBJ2-4, the V gene TRBV11-2, with a tentative D call TRBD1 (6 bases). CDR1 and CDR2 (germline): SGHAT, FQNNGV. The CDR3 sequence is 17 residues long. Trimming shortened V by 3 bases and J by 0 bases, and 15 bases separated the two germline ends. The CDR3 DNA sequence: TGTGCCAGCAGCTTTAGGGACAAAACCCTAGCCAAAAACATTCAGTACTTC. This translates into CASSFRDKTLAKNIQYF.

CDR3 loop: CAGRGGRSSDIGYTF. The CDR3 DNA reads as TGTGCCGGACGTGGGGGGCGCAGTTCTGACATTGGCTACACCTTC. The chain combines TRBV6-6 with TRBJ1-2; D might be TRBD1 (6 bases). Germline CDR1 MNHNY, CDR2 SVGAGI (reference sequence). The length of the CDR3 is 15 residues. The ends were cut back, 11 bases at V and 7 bases at J, with 26 bases in the middle.

This rearrangement joins TRBV7-2 to TRBJ2-7; TRBD1 matches at 7 bases. V lost 5 bases to trimming and J lost 3 bases; unmatched junction nucleotides: 10. Germline loops: CDR1 SGHTA, CDR2 FQGNSA. This CDR3 comprises 15 residues. The CDR3, as DNA: TGTGCCAGCAGCCCCGAAGGGGGCCCCTTCTACGAGCAGTACTTC. The encoded protein is CASSPEGGPFYEQYF.

This clonotype was counted only a few times. V and J are TRBV5-1 and TRBJ2-1; D gene uncertain. V was cut by 3 bases and J by 3 bases, with 7 bases left in between. Germline CDR1 SGHRS, CDR2 YFSETQ. This CDR3 spans 13 amino acids. CDR3: CASSSSDYNEQFF. The CDR3 DNA follows: TGCGCCAGCAGCTCCAGCGACTACAATGAGCAGTTCTTC.

Concerning this clonotype: Its ends do not fully match the called genes, so a read error is possible. V gene TRBV20-1 combines with J gene TRBJ2-1; D is ambiguous. Germline assignment: CDR1 DFQATT and CDR2 SNEGSKA (reference sequence). The CDR3 runs 12 residues. CDR3 in amino acids: CSARGDDNEQFF. The CDR3 DNA follows: TGCAGTGCCAGAGGAGACGACAATGAGCAGTTCTTC.

This clonotype came up a few times. The chain has TRBV14 and TRBJ2-7; no clear D. Trimming removed 0 bases at V and 1 base at J, with 7 bases between. This CDR3 is built from 14 residues. The germline V gene encodes CDR1 SGHDN and CDR2 FVKESK. The CDR3 here is CASSQDLRSYEQYF. The CDR3 DNA reads as TGTGCCAGCAGCCAAGATCTTAGGTCCTACGAGCAGTACTTC. The variable domain in full, with the rest retrieved from reference TRBV14 and TRBJ2-7, is EAGVTQFPSHSVIEKGQTVTLRCDPISGHDNLYWYRRVMGKEIKFLLHFVKESKQDESGMPNNRFLAERTGGTYSTLKVQPAELEDSGVYFCASSQDLRSYEQYFGPGTRLTVT.

This CDR3 reads CAWMYGGSGNTIYF. Written as DNA, the CDR3 is TGTGCCTGGATGTACGGGGGTTCTGGAAACACCATATATTTT. The genes are TRBV30 and TRBJ1-3, with TRBD1 as a possible D gene (5 bases). The CDR3 is 14 amino acids. Germline CDR1 GTSNPN, CDR2 SVGIG (reference sequence). V lost 4 bases, J lost 1 base, and 11 bases lay in between.

This clonotype turned up a few times. This chain uses TRBV3-1 with TRBJ2-7; no clear D gene. The CDR3 is 14 amino acids. V gave up 4 bases and J gave up 2 bases, with 12 bases separating them. Germline V gives CDR1 LGHDT, CDR2 YNNKEL (reference sequence). CDR3 in DNA: TGTGCCAGCAGCCCGTTCGGCAGTACCTACGAGCAGTACTTC. Translated, it gives CASSPFGSTYEQYF.

This chain uses TRBV6-1 with TRBJ1-4; D call uncertain. Per the germline V gene, CDR1 is MNHNS and CDR2 is SASEGT. V gave up 7 bases and J gave up 10 bases, with 10 bases separating them. This CDR3 region has 11 residues. Here the CDR3 DNA reads TGTGCCAGCATCGACATGGGAAAACTGTTTTTT. It yields the protein CASIDMGKLFF.

This clonotype showed up just a few times. The chain joins TRBV6-5 to TRBJ1-3; 7 nucleotides align to TRBD1. Per germline, CDR1 MNHEY and CDR2 SVGAGI. The CDR3 sequence is 16 residues long. The junction had 14 bases not matched to a gene; V was cut back by 9 bases and J by 3 bases. CDR3 sequence: CARGGQNLGCGNTIYF. DNA of the CDR3: TGTGCCAGAGGGGGACAGAATCTGGGTTGTGGAAACACCATATATTTT.

The sample holds a few counts of this clonotype. This rearrangement joins TRBV2 to TRBJ1-1; TRBD1 aligns across 8 bases. V lost 7 bases to trimming and J lost 7 bases; unmatched junction nucleotides: 8. The CDR3 extends over 13 amino acids. Looked up from germline, CDR1 is SNHLY and CDR2 is FYNNEI. CDR3 sequence reads: CASTRTGMNEAFF. CDR3 sequence (DNA): TGTGCCAGCACCCGGACAGGGATGAATGAAGCTTTCTTT.

This clonotype appeared a few times. The CDR3 DNA follows: TGCGCCAGCAGCCAAGAAGGGGCAGGGGGCCTGGGCACTGAAGCTTTCTTT. Translating it yields CASSQEGAGGLGTEAFF. The V gene is TRBV4-3, the J gene TRBJ1-1, with 8 bases identical to TRBD1. Germline values: CDR1 LGHNA, CDR2 YSLEER. CDR3 length: 17 residues. Germline trimming cut 0 bases from V and 4 bases from J; bases unmatched to any gene: 10.

This clonotype was observed at least ten times. The chain is built from TRBV12-3 or TRBV12-4 and TRBJ1-1; no clear D. With 2 bases removed from V and 7 bases from J, the gap between germline ends came to 8 bases. The CDR3 has 12 residues. This chain's CDR3 is CASSLLYGEAFF. As DNA, the CDR3 is TGTGCCAGCAGTTTACTTTATGGTGAAGCTTTCTTT.